This entry lists 14 T cell receptor beta chains sequenced from one sample in a study of T cell responses to AZD1222 COVID-19 vaccine. Assay used: immunoSEQ multiplex PCR; TCRdb lists only in-frame clones, some missing. The sample holds some 140,000 clones; under 95% are singletons and the top ten take 2.5% to 3.5%. Sequences were derived from peripheral blood, sampled on day 0 of AZD1222 vaccination. These receptor sequences come from an adult in good health.

This clone has only a few counts. V is TRBV12-3 or TRBV12-4 and J is TRBJ1-5; D ambiguous. The CDR3 loop spans 13 amino acids. The V and J ends lost 5 bases and 0 bases respectively, with 5 bases between them. The DNA of the CDR3 is TGTGCCAGCAGTACTTATAGCAATCAGCCCCAGCATTTT. Its translation is CASSTYSNQPQHF.

The chain joins TRBV7-8 to TRBJ2-3; no clear D. Trimming left V 1 base short and J 6 bases short, with 8 bases between. Germline V CDR1 and CDR2: SGHVS, FQNEAQ. The CDR3 runs to 13 residues. The CDR3 loop is CASSLDSGDTQYF. The CDR3 nucleotides are TGTGCCAGCAGCTTAGATTCCGGGGATACGCAGTATTTT.

The chain recombines TRBV11-2 with TRBJ2-5; TRBD2 agrees at 7 bases. The CDR3 spans 14 residues. V was pared by 5 bases and J by 6 bases, with 9 bases of the junction left unmatched. Looked up from germline, CDR1 is SGHAT and CDR2 is FQNNGV. CDR3 sequence: CASSTGLVFKTQYF. CDR3 sequence (DNA): TGTGCCAGCAGCACAGGACTAGTTTTTAAGACCCAGTACTTC.

This chain links TRBV18 with TRBJ1-4; no reliable D call. The CDR3 is made up of 16 amino acids. V was cut by 0 bases and J by 5 bases, with 13 bases left in between. The V gene's germline CDR1 is KGHSH and CDR2 LQKENI. The CDR3 nucleotides are TGTGCCAGCTCACCACCGTCTTCTGGGTTCAATGAAAAACTGTTTTTT. This sequence encodes CASSPPSSGFNEKLFF.

The chain employs TRBV19 and TRBJ1-5, with 7 nucleotides matching TRBD1. Germline lookup yields CDR1 LNHDA and CDR2 SQIVND (reference sequence). The V and J ends lost 5 bases and 3 bases, in that order; junction bases with no gene match: 7. The CDR3 extends over 15 amino acids. In DNA form, the CDR3 reads TGTGCCAGTAGTCCCCGACAGGGAGTCAATCAGCCCCAGCATTTT. This sequence encodes CASSPRQGVNQPQHF.

The chain has TRBV5-1 and TRBJ2-5; D might be TRBD1 or TRBD2, each matching 5 bases. Germline-derived CDR1 and CDR2 are SGHRS and YFSETQ. V lost 7 bases and J lost 2, with 27 bases in between. The length of the CDR3 is 18 residues. CDR3 bases: TGCGCCAGCGGGGGTCGTTTGGGGCTACGGTCGGGGCAAGAGACCCAGTACTTC. Translation gives CASGGRLGLRSGQETQYF.

The V call is TRBV19, the J call TRBJ1-2; TRBD1 aligns across 7 bases. The trim removed 0 bases at V and 7 bases at J, leaving 11 bases unmatched. From germline, CDR1 is LNHDA and CDR2 SQIVND (reference sequence). The CDR3 has 16 residues. CDR3 bases: TGTGCCAGTAGTATAGATTATCGGGACAGCCCTTTTGGCTACACCTTC. It yields the protein CASSIDYRDSPFGYTF.

V and J are TRBV11-2 and TRBJ2-1, with 10 bases lining up with TRBD2. Germline V lookup: CDR1 SGHAT, CDR2 FQNNGV. There are 16 residues in the CDR3. Trimming removed 4 bases from V and 4 bases from J; junction bases left unmatched: 7. The CDR3 DNA reads as TGTGCCAGCAGCTCAACCGGGACTAGCGCGTACAATGAGCAGTTCTTC. Its translation is CASSSTGTSAYNEQFF.

This chain connects TRBV6-5 to TRBJ1-4, with D unresolved. V was shortened by 0 bases and J by 8 bases, with 13 bases between the two germline ends. This CDR3 region has 15 residues. Germline assignment: CDR1 MNHEY and CDR2 SVGAGI. The CDR3 nucleotides are TGTGCCAGCAGTTACTCGATTGCACCCGACGAAAAACTGTTTTTT. Protein sequence: CASSYSIAPDEKLFF.

This clone was seen only once. The V gene is TRBV27, the J gene TRBJ2-7; 15 bases align to TRBD2. The CDR3 length is 17 residues. Per the germline V gene, CDR1 is MNHEY and CDR2 is SMNVEV (reference sequence). Germline trimming cut 5 bases from V and 5 bases from J; bases unmatched to any gene: 10. The CDR3 DNA follows: TGTGCCAGCAGTCCTGGACTAGCGGGGGGGCTTCCACACGAGCAGTACTTC. Protein: CASSPGLAGGLPHEQYF.

The V gene is TRBV7-9, the J gene TRBJ2-2; D possibly corresponds to TRBD2 (7 bases). The CDR3 loop spans 15 amino acids. Germline-derived CDR1 and CDR2 are SEHNR and FQNEAQ (reference sequence). V was clipped by 4 bases and J by 5 bases, with 14 bases between them. CDR3 nucleotide sequence: TGTGCCAGCAGCTCCCGGCGGGGGCGTACCGGGGAGCTGTTTTTT. It yields the protein CASSSRRGRTGELFF.

The table lists this clone with a count of one. The chain carries TRBV7-8 and TRBJ1-2; TRBD1 aligns across 7 bases. The germline V gene has CDR1 SGHVS and CDR2 FQNEAQ. V was pared by 5 bases and J by 6 bases, with 18 bases of the junction left unmatched. This CDR3 is built from 17 residues. CDR3 DNA: TGTGCCAGCAGCGCAGTTCAAAGAACCAGGGGGAGTGATGGCTACACCTTC. Amino acid sequence: CASSAVQRTRGSDGYTF.

The chain combines TRBV28 with TRBJ1-1, with 10 bases fitting TRBD1. Germline CDR1 MDHEN, CDR2 SYDVKM. V shed 8 bases and J 5 bases; nucleotides not matched to a gene: 11. This CDR3 has 15 amino acids. CDR3: CASLRDRGGGTEAFF. The CDR3 DNA is TGTGCCAGCCTCCGGGACAGGGGAGGGGGTACTGAAGCTTTCTTT.

The rearrangement uses TRBV15 and TRBJ1-4; 8 bases are a match to TRBD1. This CDR3 has 14 residues. Trimming removed 5 bases from V and 7 bases from J; junction bases left unmatched: 6. CDR1 is LNHNV and CDR2 is YYDKDF in the germline V gene (reference sequence). CDR3 in amino acids: CATSRDRRSEKLFF. CDR3 DNA sequence: TGTGCCACCAGCCGGGACAGGAGGAGTGAAAAACTGTTTTTT.